Listed below are T cell receptor beta chains from one sample, sequenced in a study of Ad26.COV2.S vaccination and SARS-CoV-2 variants. Sequencing used immunoSEQ multiplex PCR; TCRdb keeps in-frame clones, though not all of them. This table has 300,000 to 500,000 clones, roughly nine tenths appearing once. Sequencing used peripheral blood, obtained in a trial of Ad26.COV2.S vaccine versus placebo. The source is a person between 18 and 65 years old who received the Ad26.COV2.S COVID-19 vaccine or a placebo. CDR3s include the opening cysteine and the closing phenylalanine or tryptophan. D genes are given only for firm matches. Rows may omit the clone size; those that give it use once, few, many or a size class.

size	V	length	D	J	CDR3	DNA
.	TRBV5-3	15	TRBD2	TRBJ2-7	CARSLQRGESYEQYF	TGTGCCAGAAGTCTGCAGCGGGGGGAATCCTACGAGCAGTACTTC
.	TRBV14	17	.	TRBJ2-7	CASSQNSLHRTRYEQYF	TGTGCCAGCAGCCAGAATAGTCTGCACCGAACCCGCTACGAGCAGTACTTC
.	TRBV3-1/TRBV3-2	14	.	TRBJ1-1	CASSQGGRTTEAFF	TGTGCCAGCAGCCAAGGTGGCAGGACTACTGAAGCTTTCTTT
.	TRBV6-1	13	.	TRBJ1-1	CASSEYRNTEAFF	TGTGCCAGCAGTGAGTATAGGAACACTGAAGCTTTCTTT
.	TRBV5-1	15	TRBD1	TRBJ1-1	CASSLAVGTATEAFF	TGCGCCAGCAGCTTGGCGGTAGGGACAGCCACTGAAGCTTTCTTT
once	TRBV12-3/TRBV12-4	13	.	TRBJ2-1	CASYLTGVNEQFF	TGTGCCAGTTATTTAACAGGCGTCAATGAGCAGTTCTTC
.	TRBV30	11	.	TRBJ2-3	CAWSVGDTQYF	TGTGCCTGGAGTGTTGGAGATACGCAGTATTTT
.	TRBV6-5	14	.	TRBJ1-2	CASKPWDGNYGYTF	TGTGCCAGCAAGCCTTGGGACGGCAACTATGGCTACACCTTC
.	TRBV6-2/TRBV6-3	14	.	TRBJ1-1	CASSPGAKNTEAFF	TGTGCCAGCAGTCCAGGGGCCAAGAACACTGAAGCTTTCTTT
.	TRBV10-3	16	.	TRBJ1-1	CAISESRGRANTEAFF	TGTGCCATCAGTGAGTCAAGGGGCAGGGCGAACACTGAAGCTTTCTTT
once	TRBV7-2	16	.	TRBJ1-2	CASSLRTHPRSYGYTF	TGTGCCAGCAGCCTCCGGACACATCCCCGGTCGTATGGCTACACCTTC
.	TRBV12-3/TRBV12-4	13	.	TRBJ2-2	CASSLAGTGELFF	TGTGCCAGCAGTTTGGCGGGAACCGGGGAGCTGTTTTTT
.	TRBV4-1	15	.	TRBJ2-4	CASSHGRGAKNIQYF	TGCGCCAGCAGCCATGGTAGGGGCGCCAAAAACATTCAGTACTTC
.	TRBV6-1	13	.	TRBJ2-7	CASSELASDEQYF	TGTGCCAGCAGTGAACTAGCGTCCGACGAGCAGTACTTC
.	TRBV30	14	TRBD2	TRBJ2-1	CAWSVIAGGLEQFF	TGTGCCTGGAGTGTGATAGCGGGGGGACTGGAGCAGTTCTTC
.	TRBV5-6	15	.	TRBJ1-6	CASSLWAVEGSPLHF	TGTGCCAGCAGCTTGTGGGCAGTGGAAGGATCACCCCTCCACTTT
.	TRBV6-5	13	.	TRBJ2-3	CASSQTGPDTQYF	TGTGCCAGCAGTCAAACAGGGCCAGATACGCAGTATTTT
.	TRBV6-6	15	.	TRBJ1-1	CASSYLRVMNTEAFF	TGTGCCAGCAGTTACCTCAGGGTTATGAACACTGAAGCTTTCTTT
.	TRBV19	13	.	TRBJ1-3	CASRIPSGNTIYF	TGTGCCAGTAGGATCCCCTCTGGAAACACCATATATTTT
.	TRBV5-6	14	.	TRBJ2-7	CASSLGGLRYEQYF	TGTGCCAGCAGCTTGGGGGGACTCCGTTACGAGCAGTACTTC
.	TRBV3-1/TRBV3-2	14	.	TRBJ1-2	CASSQGGLGDGYTF	TGTGCCAGCAGCCAAGGGGGGCTGGGGGATGGCTACACCTTC
.	TRBV21-1	17	.	TRBJ1-4	CASSRQNGRQMGEKLFF	TGTGCCAGCAGCAGACAAAACGGACGCCAGATGGGTGAAAAACTGTTTTTT
.	TRBV6-1	15	.	TRBJ1-5	CASSEAASTDGPQHF	TGTGCCAGCAGTGAAGCAGCCTCTACCGATGGGCCCCAGCATTTT
.	TRBV19	13	.	TRBJ2-7	CASRDGSSYEQYF	TGTGCCAGTAGGGATGGGAGCTCCTACGAGCAGTACTTC
.	TRBV7-6	17	.	TRBJ2-6	CASSLEAGNSGANVLTF	TGTGCCAGCAGCTTAGAGGCAGGAAACTCTGGGGCCAACGTCCTGACTTTC
few	TRBV3-1/TRBV3-2	14	.	TRBJ1-3	CASSHRSSGNTIYF	TGTGCCAGCAGCCACCGAAGCTCTGGAAACACCATATATTTT
.	TRBV5-5	15	TRBD1	TRBJ2-1	CASSYRDRSYNEQFF	TGTGCCAGCAGCTACCGGGACAGGTCCTACAATGAGCAGTTCTTC
.	TRBV30	13	.	TRBJ1-2	CAWSEGGNYGYTF	TGTGCCTGGAGTGAGGGGGGTAACTATGGCTACACCTTC
.	TRBV5-1	16	.	TRBJ1-5	CASSLIPGNGDQPQHF	TGCGCCAGCAGCTTGATTCCCGGGAATGGTGATCAGCCCCAGCATTTT
.	TRBV5-4	18	TRBD2	TRBJ2-7	CASSLDPSTVSGVSEQYF	TGTGCCAGCAGCTTGGATCCATCTACGGTTAGCGGGGTATCCGAGCAGTACTTC
.	TRBV2	15	TRBD2	TRBJ2-3	CASRGAGFRTDTQYF	TGTGCCAGCAGGGGAGCGGGGTTTCGGACAGATACGCAGTATTTT
.	TRBV5-1	15	TRBD1	TRBJ1-6	CASSLASRQGTPLHF	TGCGCCAGCAGCTTAGCCTCGAGACAGGGAACACCCCTCCACTTT
.	TRBV6-5	15	TRBD1	TRBJ2-7	CASSKGTATTYEQYF	TGTGCCAGCAGTAAGGGGACAGCCACAACCTACGAGCAGTACTTC
.	TRBV5-1	16	TRBD1	TRBJ2-7	CASSFEGTGLSYEQYF	TGCGCCAGCAGCTTCGAAGGGACAGGGTTATCCTACGAGCAGTACTTC
.	TRBV3-1/TRBV3-2	15	TRBD1	TRBJ1-2	CASSQGGQAIYGYTF	TGTGCCAGCAGCCAAGGAGGACAGGCAATTTATGGCTACACCTTC
.	TRBV19	12	.	TRBJ1-1	CASRTGSTEAFF	TGTGCCAGTAGAACAGGGTCCACTGAAGCTTTCTTT
.	TRBV6-4	19	TRBD1	TRBJ2-7	CASRPSGTGYGCWRYEQYF	TGTGCCAGCAGACCCTCCGGGACAGGTTACGGTTGTTGGCGTTACGAGCAGTACTTC
.	TRBV5-5	16	.	TRBJ2-5	CASSLGVGTEQETQYF	TGTGCCAGCAGCTTGGGGGTGGGCACAGAGCAAGAGACCCAGTACTTC
.	TRBV6-2/TRBV6-3	15	TRBD1	TRBJ1-2	CASSYPGQPFYGYTF	TGTGCCAGCAGTTACCCGGGACAGCCTTTTTATGGCTACACCTTC
.	TRBV5-6	15	.	TRBJ1-6	CASSLGDRSNSPLHF	TGTGCCAGCAGCTTGGGGGACCGAAGTAATTCACCCCTCCACTTT
.	TRBV5-6	19	.	TRBJ2-2	CASSLGRAITQENTGELFF	TGTGCCAGCAGCCTGGGGCGAGCCATCACCCAGGAGAACACCGGGGAGCTGTTTTTT
.	TRBV5-6	14	.	TRBJ1-2	CASSLGLGGYGYTF	TGTGCCAGCAGCTTGGGGTTGGGGGGCTACGGCTACACCTTC
once	TRBV3-1/TRBV3-2	13	.	TRBJ1-5	CASSPGGNQPQHF	TGTGCCAGCAGCCCCGGGGGGAATCAGCCCCAGCATTTT
.	TRBV12-3/TRBV12-4	13	.	TRBJ1-5	CASQKYSNQPQHF	TGTGCCAGCCAGAAGTATAGCAATCAGCCCCAGCATTTT
.	TRBV7-2	18	.	TRBJ2-5	CASSLMEVAGAFQETQYF	TGTGCCAGCAGCTTAATGGAGGTTGCGGGGGCGTTCCAAGAGACCCAGTACTTC
.	TRBV30	13	.	TRBJ1-5	CAWSEGGNQPQHF	TGTGCCTGGAGTGAGGGCGGAAATCAGCCCCAGCATTTT
.	TRBV7-9	15	.	TRBJ1-4	CASSLELRTNEKLFF	TGTGCCAGCAGCTTAGAATTGAGAACTAATGAAAAACTGTTTTTT
.	TRBV5-1	13	TRBD1	TRBJ1-3	CASTTGGGNTIYF	TGCGCCAGCACCACAGGGGGAGGAAACACCATATATTTT
once	TRBV7-2	15	.	TRBJ2-7	CASSSFGQNSYEQYF	TGTGCCAGCAGCTCATTTGGGCAAAACTCCTACGAGCAGTACTTC
few	TRBV7-9	15	TRBD1	TRBJ1-1	CASSLGVTGVSEAFF	TGTGCCAGCAGCTTGGGTGTGACAGGGGTGTCGGAAGCTTTCTTT
.	TRBV5-1	18	TRBD2	TRBJ2-3	CASSLLTSGGRSTDTQYF	TGCGCCAGCAGCTTGCTGACTAGCGGGGGACGTAGCACAGATACGCAGTATTTT